These T cell receptor beta chains were read from a single sample in a study of cytomegalovirus exposure and HLA in healthy donors. Sequencing was performed with immunoSEQ multiplex PCR; in TCRdb, only in-frame clones are kept and a portion is missing. The sample lists about 54,000 clones, approximately 89% occurring once. Source material: PBMCs. All receptors derive from a woman younger than 30 in good health and CMV-seropositive. Both conserved end residues are part of each CDR3. A D gene is named only where the DNA matches it firmly. Part of the rows lack a size; the others show once, few, many or a class for expanded clones.

TRBV9,TRBJ2-1,-,TRBD2,CASSVTSGNYNEQFF,TGTGCCAGCAGCGTGACTAGCGGGAATTACAATGAGCAGTTCTTC
TRBV28,TRBJ1-2,-,-,CASSLQASYTF,TGTGCCAGCAGCCTCCAAGCGAGCTACACCTTC
TRBV30,TRBJ2-7,-,-,CAWNRGISTYEQYF,TGTGCCTGGAATCGGGGAATTAGTACCTACGAGCAGTACTTC
TRBV4-2,TRBJ1-3,-,-,CASRTGNTIYF,TGTGCCTCCCGTACTGGAAACACCATATATTTT
TRBV7-3,TRBJ2-1,-,-,CASSLIPGRNEQFF,TGTGCCAGCAGCTTAATTCCAGGGAGGAATGAGCAGTTCTTC
TRBV7-9,TRBJ2-1,-,TRBD1,CASSGDRVVDEQFF,TGTGCCAGCAGCGGAGACAGGGTCGTCGATGAGCAGTTCTTC
TRBV30,TRBJ2-1,few,TRBD2,CAWSVRRGGLSYNEQFF,TGTGCCTGGAGTGTACGGCGGGGGGGCCTAAGCTACAATGAGCAGTTCTTC
TRBV9,TRBJ2-3,-,-,CASSVEAGNTDTQYF,TGTGCCAGCAGCGTAGAGGCAGGGAACACAGATACGCAGTATTTT
TRBV27,TRBJ2-7,-,-,CASSPNGGLYEQYF,TGTGCCAGCAGTCCGAACGGGGGGCTGTACGAGCAGTACTTC
TRBV4-1,TRBJ2-7,-,-,CASSQASGENYEQYF,TGCGCCAGCAGCCAAGCCTCAGGGGAAAACTACGAGCAGTACTTC
TRBV7-9,TRBJ2-3,-,-,CASSLLETDTQYF,TGTGCCAGCAGCTTATTGGAGACAGATACGCAGTATTTT
TRBV28,TRBJ2-4,-,TRBD1,CASSRTGGAYIQYF,TGTGCCAGCAGTCGCACAGGGGGAGCCTACATTCAGTACTTC
TRBV5-4,TRBJ2-1,-,TRBD2,CASSQRLATTYNEQFF,TGTGCCAGCAGCCAAAGACTAGCGACTACCTACAATGAGCAGTTCTTC
TRBV2,TRBJ2-4,-,-,CASRKGEEIQYF,TGTGCCAGCAGAAAAGGGGAAGAGATTCAGTACTTC
TRBV5-4,TRBJ2-1,-,TRBD2,CASSLSAGGSYNEQFF,TGTGCCAGCAGCTTGTCGGCGGGGGGCTCCTACAATGAGCAGTTCTTC
TRBV30,TRBJ2-7,once,TRBD1,CALGTGGLLDEQYF,TGTGCCTTAGGGACAGGGGGCCTGTTAGACGAGCAGTACTTC
TRBV9,TRBJ2-7,-,TRBD1,CASSVDSGTGGREQYF,TGTGCCAGCAGCGTAGATTCCGGGACAGGGGGGCGCGAGCAGTACTTC
TRBV11-2,TRBJ2-5,-,-,CASSLGARQETQYF,TGTGCCAGCAGCTTAGGTGCCAGACAAGAGACCCAGTACTTC
TRBV7-9,TRBJ1-4,-,-,CASSQDSPTISEKLFF,TGTGCCAGCAGCCAGGACAGTCCGACGATTAGCGAAAAACTGTTTTTT
TRBV15,TRBJ1-1,-,-,CATSRDRLMNTEAFF,TGTGCCACCAGCAGAGACAGGCTTATGAACACTGAAGCTTTCTTT
TRBV19,TRBJ1-2,-,TRBD1,CASLQGGRNYGYTF,TGTGCCAGTCTCCAGGGGGGCCGGAACTATGGCTACACCTTC
TRBV10-3,TRBJ2-3,-,TRBD1,CAISDGTVASTDTQYF,TGTGCCATCAGTGACGGGACAGTGGCTAGCACAGATACGCAGTATTTT
TRBV30,TRBJ2-2,-,TRBD2,CAWNFQSGTSGIVVTGELFF,TGTGCCTGGAACTTTCAATCCGGGACTAGCGGGATCGTGGTAACCGGGGAGCTGTTTTTT
TRBV5-6,TRBJ2-7,-,TRBD2,CASSFSGTTLREQYF,TGTGCCAGCAGCTTCTCTGGGACTACTCTTCGGGAGCAGTACTTC
TRBV9,TRBJ2-2,-,TRBD1,CASARGLRTGELFF,TGTGCCAGCGCCAGGGGGCTAAGGACCGGGGAGCTGTTTTTT
TRBV13,TRBJ2-2,-,TRBD2,CASSLWASGGNTGELFF,TGTGCCAGCAGCTTATGGGCTAGCGGGGGAAACACCGGGGAGCTGTTTTTT
TRBV11-1,TRBJ1-2,-,-,CASSRTDGANYGYTF,TGTGCCAGCAGCCGGACGGACGGGGCTAACTATGGCTACACCTTC
TRBV28,TRBJ1-1,-,-,CASSPPQLNTEAFF,TGTGCCAGCAGTCCTCCACAGTTGAACACTGAAGCTTTCTTT
TRBV6-5,TRBJ2-7,-,TRBD2,CASSRTSGGYEQYF,TGTGCCAGCAGTCGGACTAGCGGGGGCTACGAGCAGTACTTC
TRBV28,TRBJ2-3,-,-,CASSPPGAQIEQYF,TGTGCCAGCAGTCCCCCAGGTGCACAGATTGAGCAGTATTTT
TRBV5-1,TRBJ2-3,-,TRBD2,CASSTSGASTDTQYF,TGCGCCAGCAGTACTAGCGGGGCTAGCACAGATACGCAGTATTTT